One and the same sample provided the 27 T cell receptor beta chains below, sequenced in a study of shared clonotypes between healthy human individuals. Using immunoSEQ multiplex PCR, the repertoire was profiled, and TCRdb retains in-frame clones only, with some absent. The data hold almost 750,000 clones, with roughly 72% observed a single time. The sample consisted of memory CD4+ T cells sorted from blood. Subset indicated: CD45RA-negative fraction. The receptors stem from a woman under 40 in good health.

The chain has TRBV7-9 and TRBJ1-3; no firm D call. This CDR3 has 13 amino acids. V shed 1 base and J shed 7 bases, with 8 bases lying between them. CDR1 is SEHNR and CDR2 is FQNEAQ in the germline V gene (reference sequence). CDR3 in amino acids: CASSLDGANTIYF. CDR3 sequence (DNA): TGTGCCAGCAGCTTAGACGGTGCGAACACCATATATTTT. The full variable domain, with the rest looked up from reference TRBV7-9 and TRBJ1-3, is DTGVSQNPRHKITKRGQNVTFRCDPISEHNRLYWYRQTLGQGPEFLTYFQNEAQLEKSRLLSDRFSAERPKGSFSTLEIQRTEQGDSAMYLCASSLDGANTIYFGEGSWLTVV.

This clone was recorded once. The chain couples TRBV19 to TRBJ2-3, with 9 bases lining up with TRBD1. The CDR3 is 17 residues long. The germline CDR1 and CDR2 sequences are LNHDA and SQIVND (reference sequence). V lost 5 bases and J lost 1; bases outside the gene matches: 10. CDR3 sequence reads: CASSVTGGIRGTDTQYF. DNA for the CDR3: TGTGCCAGTAGTGTCACAGGGGGCATACGGGGCACAGATACGCAGTATTTT.

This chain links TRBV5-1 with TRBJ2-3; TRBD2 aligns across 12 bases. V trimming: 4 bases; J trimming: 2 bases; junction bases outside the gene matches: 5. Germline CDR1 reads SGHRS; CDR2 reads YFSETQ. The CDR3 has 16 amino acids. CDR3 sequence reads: CASSQGLAGDTDTQYF. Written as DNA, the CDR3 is TGCGCCAGCAGCCAGGGACTAGCGGGCGACACAGATACGCAGTATTTT.

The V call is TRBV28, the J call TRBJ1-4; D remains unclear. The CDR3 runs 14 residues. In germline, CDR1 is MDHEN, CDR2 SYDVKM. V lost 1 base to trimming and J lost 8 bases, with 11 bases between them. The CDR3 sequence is CASSLSGAREKLFF. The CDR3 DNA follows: TGTGCCAGCAGTTTATCCGGAGCCCGCGAAAAACTGTTTTTT.

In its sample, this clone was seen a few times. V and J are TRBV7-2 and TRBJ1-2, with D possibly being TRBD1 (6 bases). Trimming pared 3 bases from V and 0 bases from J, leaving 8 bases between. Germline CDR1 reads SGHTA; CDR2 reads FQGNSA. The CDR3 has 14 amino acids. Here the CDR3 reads CASSLGATNYGYTF. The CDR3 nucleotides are TGTGCCAGCAGCTTGGGGGCCACTAACTATGGCTACACCTTC.

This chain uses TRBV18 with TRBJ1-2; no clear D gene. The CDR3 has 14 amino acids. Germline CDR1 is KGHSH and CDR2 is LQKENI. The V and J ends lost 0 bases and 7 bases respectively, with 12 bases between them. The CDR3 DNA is TGTGCCAGCTCACCACCGGGCTCGACAAGTGGCTACACCTTC. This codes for CASSPPGSTSGYTF.

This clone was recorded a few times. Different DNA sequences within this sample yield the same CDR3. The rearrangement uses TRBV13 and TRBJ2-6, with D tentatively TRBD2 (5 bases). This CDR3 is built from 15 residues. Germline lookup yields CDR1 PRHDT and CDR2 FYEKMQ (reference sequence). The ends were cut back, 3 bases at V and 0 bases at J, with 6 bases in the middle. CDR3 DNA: TGTGCCAGCAGCTTGCGGGTCTCTGGGGCCAACGTCCTGACTTTC. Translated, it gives CASSLRVSGANVLTF.

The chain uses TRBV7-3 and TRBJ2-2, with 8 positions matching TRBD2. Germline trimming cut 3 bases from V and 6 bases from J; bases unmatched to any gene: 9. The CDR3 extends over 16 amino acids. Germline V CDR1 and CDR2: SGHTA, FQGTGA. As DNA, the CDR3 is TGTGCCAGCAGCTTCCAAGCGGGAGCGGCGGCCGGGGAGCTGTTTTTT. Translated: CASSFQAGAAAGELFF. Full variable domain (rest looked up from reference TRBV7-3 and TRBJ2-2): GAGVSQTPSNKVTEKGKYVELRCDPISGHTALYWYRQSLGQGPEFLIYFQGTGAADDSGLPNDRFFAVRPEGSVSTLKIQRTERGDSAVYLCASSFQAGAAAGELFFGEGSRLTVL.

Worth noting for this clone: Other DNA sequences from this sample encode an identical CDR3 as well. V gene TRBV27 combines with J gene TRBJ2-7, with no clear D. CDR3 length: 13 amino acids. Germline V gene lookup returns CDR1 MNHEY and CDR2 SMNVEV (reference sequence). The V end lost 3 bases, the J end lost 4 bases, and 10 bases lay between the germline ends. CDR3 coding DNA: TGTGCCAGCAGTTTCAGGAGTAGTTACGAGCAGTACTTC. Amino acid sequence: CASSFRSSYEQYF.

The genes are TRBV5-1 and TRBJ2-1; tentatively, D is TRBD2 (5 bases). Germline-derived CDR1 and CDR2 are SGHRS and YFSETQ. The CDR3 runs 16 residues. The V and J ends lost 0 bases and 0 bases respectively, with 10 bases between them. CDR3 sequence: CASSLAGGNSYNEQFF. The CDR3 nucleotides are TGCGCCAGCAGCTTGGCCGGAGGAAACTCCTACAATGAGCAGTTCTTC.

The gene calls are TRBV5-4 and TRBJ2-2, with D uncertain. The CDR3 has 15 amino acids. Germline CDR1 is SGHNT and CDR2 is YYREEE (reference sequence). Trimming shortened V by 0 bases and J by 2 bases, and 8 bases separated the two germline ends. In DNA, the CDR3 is TGTGCCAGCAGCTTGGAGTGGGAAAACACCGGGGAGCTGTTTTTT. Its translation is CASSLEWENTGELFF.

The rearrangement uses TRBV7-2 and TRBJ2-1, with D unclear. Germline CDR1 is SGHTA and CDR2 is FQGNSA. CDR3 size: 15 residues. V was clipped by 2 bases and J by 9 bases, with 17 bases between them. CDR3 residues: CASSLSALVYAEQFF. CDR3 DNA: TGTGCCAGCAGCTTATCAGCTCTAGTCTACGCTGAGCAGTTCTTC.

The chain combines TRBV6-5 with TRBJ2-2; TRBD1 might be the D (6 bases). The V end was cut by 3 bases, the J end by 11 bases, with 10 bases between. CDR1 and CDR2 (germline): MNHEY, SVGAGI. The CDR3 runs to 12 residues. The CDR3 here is CASSYQGLELFF. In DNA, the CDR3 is TGTGCCAGCAGTTATCAGGGGTTAGAGCTGTTTTTT.

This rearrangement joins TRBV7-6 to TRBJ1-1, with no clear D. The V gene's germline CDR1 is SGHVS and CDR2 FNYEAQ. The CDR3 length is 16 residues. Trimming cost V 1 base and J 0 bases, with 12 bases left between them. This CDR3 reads CASSLGGPGMNTEAFF. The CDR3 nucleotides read TGTGCCAGCAGCTTAGGGGGTCCAGGCATGAACACTGAAGCTTTCTTT.

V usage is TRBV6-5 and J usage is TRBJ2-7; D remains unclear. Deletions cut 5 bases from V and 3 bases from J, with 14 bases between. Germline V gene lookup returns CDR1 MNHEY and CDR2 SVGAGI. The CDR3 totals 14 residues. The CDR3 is CASSPSNPSYEQYF. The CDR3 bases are TGTGCCAGCAGTCCCTCAAACCCTAGCTACGAGCAGTACTTC.

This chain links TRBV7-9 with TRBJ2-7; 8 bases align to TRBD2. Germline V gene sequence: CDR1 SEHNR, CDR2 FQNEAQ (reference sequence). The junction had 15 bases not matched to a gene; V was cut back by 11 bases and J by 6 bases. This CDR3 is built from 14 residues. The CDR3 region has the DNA TGTGCCTCCGGAGGTCAGCGGGAGAAAGTCGAGCAGTACTTC. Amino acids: CASGGQREKVEQYF.

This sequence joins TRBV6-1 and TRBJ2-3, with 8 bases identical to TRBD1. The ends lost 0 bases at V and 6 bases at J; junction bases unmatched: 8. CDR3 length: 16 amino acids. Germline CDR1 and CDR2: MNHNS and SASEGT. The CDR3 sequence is CASSEARRGLGDTQYF. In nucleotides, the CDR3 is TGTGCCAGCAGTGAAGCTCGCAGGGGGCTGGGGGATACGCAGTATTTT.

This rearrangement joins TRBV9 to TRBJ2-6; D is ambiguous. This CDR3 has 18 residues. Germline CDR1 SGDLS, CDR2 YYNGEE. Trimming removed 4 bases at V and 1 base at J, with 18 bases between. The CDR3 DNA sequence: TGTGCCAGCAGCAAAGCCGGTATGAGCCGATCTGGGGCCAACGTCCTGACTTTC. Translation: CASSKAGMSRSGANVLTF.

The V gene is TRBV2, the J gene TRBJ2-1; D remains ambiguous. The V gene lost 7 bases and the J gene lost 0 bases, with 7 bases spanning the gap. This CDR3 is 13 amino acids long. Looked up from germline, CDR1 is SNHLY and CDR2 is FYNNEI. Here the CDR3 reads CASKLDSYNEQFF. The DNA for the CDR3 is TGTGCCAGCAAACTGGACTCCTACAATGAGCAGTTCTTC.

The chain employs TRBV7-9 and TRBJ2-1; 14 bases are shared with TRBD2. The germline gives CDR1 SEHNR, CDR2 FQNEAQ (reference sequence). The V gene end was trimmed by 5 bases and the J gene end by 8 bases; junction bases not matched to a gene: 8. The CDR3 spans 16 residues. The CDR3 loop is CASSPGLAGEADEQFF. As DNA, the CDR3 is TGTGCCAGCAGCCCGGGACTAGCGGGGGAGGCGGATGAGCAGTTCTTC. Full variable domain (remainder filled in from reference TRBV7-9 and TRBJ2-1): DTGVSQNPRHKITKRGQNVTFRCDPISEHNRLYWYRQTLGQGPEFLTYFQNEAQLEKSRLLSDRFSAERPKGSFSTLEIQRTEQGDSAMYLCASSPGLAGEADEQFFGPGTRLTVL.

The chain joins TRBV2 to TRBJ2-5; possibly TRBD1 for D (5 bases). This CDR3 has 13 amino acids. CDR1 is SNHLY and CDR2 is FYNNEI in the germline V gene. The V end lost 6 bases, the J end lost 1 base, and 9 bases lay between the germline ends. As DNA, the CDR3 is TGTGCCAGCAGGGGGCACCGCCAAGAGACCCAGTACTTC. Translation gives CASRGHRQETQYF.

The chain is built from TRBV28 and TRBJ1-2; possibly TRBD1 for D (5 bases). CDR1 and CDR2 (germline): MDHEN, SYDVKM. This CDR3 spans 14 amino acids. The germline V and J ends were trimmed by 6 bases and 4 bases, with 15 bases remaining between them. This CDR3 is CASRTTRDGYGYTF. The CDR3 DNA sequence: TGTGCCAGCAGGACAACCCGGGACGGCTATGGCTACACCTTC.

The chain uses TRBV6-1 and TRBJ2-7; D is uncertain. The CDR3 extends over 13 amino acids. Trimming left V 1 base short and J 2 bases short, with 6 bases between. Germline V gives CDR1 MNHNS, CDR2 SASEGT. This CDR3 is CASSEVPTYEQYF. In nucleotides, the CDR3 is TGTGCCAGCAGTGAAGTCCCAACCTACGAGCAGTACTTC.

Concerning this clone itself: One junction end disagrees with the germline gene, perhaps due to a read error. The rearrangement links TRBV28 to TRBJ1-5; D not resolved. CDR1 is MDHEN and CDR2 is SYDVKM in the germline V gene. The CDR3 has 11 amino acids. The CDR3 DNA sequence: TGTGCCAGCAGTTTAGGGCGCAAGTCGTATTTT. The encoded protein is CASSLGRKSYF.

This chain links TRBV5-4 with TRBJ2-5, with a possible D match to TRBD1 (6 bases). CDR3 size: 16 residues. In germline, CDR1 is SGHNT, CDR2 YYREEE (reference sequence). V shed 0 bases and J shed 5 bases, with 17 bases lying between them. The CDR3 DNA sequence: TGTGCCAGCAGCTTGGGGGTAAACAGGGTTGGCGAGACCCAGTACTTC. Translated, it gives CASSLGVNRVGETQYF.

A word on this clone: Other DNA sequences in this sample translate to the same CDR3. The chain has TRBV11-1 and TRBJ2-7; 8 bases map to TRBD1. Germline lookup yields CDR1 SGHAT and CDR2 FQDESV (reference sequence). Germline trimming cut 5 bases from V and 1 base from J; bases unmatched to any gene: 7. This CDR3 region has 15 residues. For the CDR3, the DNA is TGTGCCAGCAGCCCCCGACAGGGGCCATCCTACGAGCAGTACTTC. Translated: CASSPRQGPSYEQYF.

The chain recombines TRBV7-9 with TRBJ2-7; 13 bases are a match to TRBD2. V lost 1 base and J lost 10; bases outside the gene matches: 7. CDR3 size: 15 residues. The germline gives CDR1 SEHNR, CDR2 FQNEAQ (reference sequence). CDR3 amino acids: CASSLGGLAGTGQYF. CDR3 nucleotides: TGTGCCAGCAGCTTAGGGGGACTAGCGGGGACAGGACAGTACTTC. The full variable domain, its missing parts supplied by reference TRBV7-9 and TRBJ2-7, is DTGVSQNPRHKITKRGQNVTFRCDPISEHNRLYWYRQTLGQGPEFLTYFQNEAQLEKSRLLSDRFSAERPKGSFSTLEIQRTEQGDSAMYLCASSLGGLAGTGQYFGPGTRLTVT.